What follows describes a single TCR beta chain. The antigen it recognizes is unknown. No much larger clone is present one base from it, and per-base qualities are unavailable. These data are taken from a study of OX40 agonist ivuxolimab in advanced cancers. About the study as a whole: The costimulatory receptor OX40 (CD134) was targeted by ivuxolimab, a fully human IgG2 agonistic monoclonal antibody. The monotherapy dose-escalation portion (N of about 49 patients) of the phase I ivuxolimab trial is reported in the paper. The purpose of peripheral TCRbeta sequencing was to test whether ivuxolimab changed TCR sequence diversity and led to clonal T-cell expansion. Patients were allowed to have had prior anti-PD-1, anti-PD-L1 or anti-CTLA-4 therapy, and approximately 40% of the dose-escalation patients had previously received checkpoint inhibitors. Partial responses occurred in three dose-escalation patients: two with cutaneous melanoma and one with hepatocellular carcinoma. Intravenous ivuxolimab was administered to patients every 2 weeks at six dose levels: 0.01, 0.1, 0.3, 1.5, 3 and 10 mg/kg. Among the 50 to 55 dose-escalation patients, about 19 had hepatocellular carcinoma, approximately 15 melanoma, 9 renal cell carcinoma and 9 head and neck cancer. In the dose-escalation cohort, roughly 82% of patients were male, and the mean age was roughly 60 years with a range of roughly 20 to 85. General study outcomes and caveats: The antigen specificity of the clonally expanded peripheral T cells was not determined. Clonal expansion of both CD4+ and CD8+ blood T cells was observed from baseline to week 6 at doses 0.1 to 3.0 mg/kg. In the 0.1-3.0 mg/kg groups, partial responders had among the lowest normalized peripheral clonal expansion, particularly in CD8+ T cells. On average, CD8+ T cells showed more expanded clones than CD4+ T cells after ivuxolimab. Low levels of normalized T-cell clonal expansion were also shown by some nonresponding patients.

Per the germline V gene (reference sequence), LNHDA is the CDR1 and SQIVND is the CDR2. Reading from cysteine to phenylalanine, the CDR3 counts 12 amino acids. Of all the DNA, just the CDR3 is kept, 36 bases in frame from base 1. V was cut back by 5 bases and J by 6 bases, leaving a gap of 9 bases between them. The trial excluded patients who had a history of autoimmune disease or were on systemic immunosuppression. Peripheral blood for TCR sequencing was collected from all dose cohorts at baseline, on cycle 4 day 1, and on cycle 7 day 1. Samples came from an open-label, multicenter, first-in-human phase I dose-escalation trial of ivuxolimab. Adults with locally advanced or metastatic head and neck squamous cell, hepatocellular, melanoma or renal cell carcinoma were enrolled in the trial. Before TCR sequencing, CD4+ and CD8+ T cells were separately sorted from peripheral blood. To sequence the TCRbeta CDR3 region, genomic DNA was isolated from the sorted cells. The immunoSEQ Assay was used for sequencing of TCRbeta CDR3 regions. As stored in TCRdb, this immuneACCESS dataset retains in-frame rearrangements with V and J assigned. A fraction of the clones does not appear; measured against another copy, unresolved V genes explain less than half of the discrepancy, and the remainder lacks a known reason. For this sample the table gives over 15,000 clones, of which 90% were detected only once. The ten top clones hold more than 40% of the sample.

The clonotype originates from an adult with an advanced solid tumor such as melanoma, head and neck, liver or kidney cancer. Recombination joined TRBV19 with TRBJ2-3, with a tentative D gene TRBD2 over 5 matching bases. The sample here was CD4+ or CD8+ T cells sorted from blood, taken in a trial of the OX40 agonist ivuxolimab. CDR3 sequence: CASSEGVDTQYF. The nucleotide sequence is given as TGTGCCAGTAGTGAGGGTGTTGATACGCAGTATTTT.